This is a list of T cell receptor beta chains from one sample in a study of blood T cell repertoires in COVID-19. Generated by immunoSEQ multiplex PCR, the TCRdb table keeps only in-frame clones and is missing some. The sample includes 96,000 or so clones, roughly 90% of them seen just once. The sequencing input was peripheral blood. The receptor source for this set is a man aged 55 to 70 with acute or convalescent COVID-19. Each CDR3 is given with its conserved first and last residue. The order of the fields is D gene, V gene, J gene, CDR3 protein. The D gene is left open where the match is weak.

d_gene: .
v_gene: TRBV4-2
j_gene: TRBJ2-5
CDR3aa: CASSQGGLAEETQYF

d_gene: TRBD1
v_gene: TRBV5-1
j_gene: TRBJ2-1
CDR3aa: CASRDRVDEQFF

d_gene: TRBD1
v_gene: TRBV5-6
j_gene: TRBJ2-3
CDR3aa: CASRMGQSYTDTQYF

d_gene: .
v_gene: TRBV6-2/TRBV6-3
j_gene: TRBJ1-1
CDR3aa: CASSYPRSGNTEAFF

d_gene: TRBD2
v_gene: TRBV7-6
j_gene: TRBJ2-1
CDR3aa: CASSSASGMANEQFF

d_gene: TRBD2
v_gene: TRBV19
j_gene: TRBJ2-1
CDR3aa: CASSRRGGGNEQFF

d_gene: .
v_gene: TRBV5-1
j_gene: TRBJ2-7
CDR3aa: CASSLLEGGTHYEQYF

d_gene: .
v_gene: TRBV29-1
j_gene: TRBJ2-5
CDR3aa: CSIRTVHSAETQYF

d_gene: .
v_gene: TRBV30
j_gene: TRBJ1-5
CDR3aa: CAWSDVGGNQPQHF

d_gene: TRBD1
v_gene: TRBV9
j_gene: TRBJ2-4
CDR3aa: CASSEGQLAKNIQYF

d_gene: .
v_gene: TRBV5-1
j_gene: TRBJ2-1
CDR3aa: CASSFRGSPDSYNEQFF

d_gene: .
v_gene: TRBV19
j_gene: TRBJ2-2
CDR3aa: CASRTGRNTGELFF

d_gene: TRBD1
v_gene: TRBV24-1
j_gene: TRBJ1-1
CDR3aa: CATSDAGQGDTEAFF

d_gene: TRBD2
v_gene: TRBV27
j_gene: TRBJ2-7
CDR3aa: CASSLSGTRHEQYF

d_gene: .
v_gene: TRBV27
j_gene: TRBJ1-2
CDR3aa: CASRAHAEYYGYTF

d_gene: TRBD2
v_gene: TRBV7-9
j_gene: TRBJ2-1
CDR3aa: CASSFARAGDEQFF

d_gene: .
v_gene: TRBV19
j_gene: TRBJ2-6
CDR3aa: CASSIGQEISGANVLTF

d_gene: TRBD1
v_gene: TRBV13
j_gene: TRBJ1-3
CDR3aa: CASSPGTAGGNTIYF

d_gene: TRBD1
v_gene: TRBV7-8
j_gene: TRBJ1-3
CDR3aa: CASSLANRGSGNTIYF

d_gene: TRBD2
v_gene: TRBV24-1
j_gene: TRBJ2-1
CDR3aa: CATSGRTSGDEQFF

d_gene: .
v_gene: TRBV24-1
j_gene: TRBJ2-3
CDR3aa: CATSDTRTVYTDTQYF

d_gene: .
v_gene: TRBV19
j_gene: TRBJ1-1
CDR3aa: CASSIPDMNTEAFF

d_gene: .
v_gene: TRBV2
j_gene: TRBJ1-1
CDR3aa: CASRKGVNTEAFF

d_gene: .
v_gene: TRBV27
j_gene: TRBJ2-3
CDR3aa: CASSRWDTQYF